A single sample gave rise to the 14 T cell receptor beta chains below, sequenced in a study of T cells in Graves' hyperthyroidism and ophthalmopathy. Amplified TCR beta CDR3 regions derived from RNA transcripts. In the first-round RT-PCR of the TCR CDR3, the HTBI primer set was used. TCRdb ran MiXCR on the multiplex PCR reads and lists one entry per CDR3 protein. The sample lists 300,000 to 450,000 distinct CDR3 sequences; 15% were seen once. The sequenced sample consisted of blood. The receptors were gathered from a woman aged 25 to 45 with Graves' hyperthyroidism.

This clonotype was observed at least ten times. CDR3 residues: CASSPGLAVAYEQYF. The CDR3 DNA sequence: TGTGCCAGCAGCCCCGGACTAGCGGTTGCCTACGAGCAGTACTTC. The chain has TRBV13 and TRBJ2-7; the match to TRBD2 covers 10 bases. Per the germline V gene, CDR1 is PRHDT and CDR2 is FYEKMQ (reference sequence). V lost 5 bases and J lost 2; bases outside the gene matches: 6. This CDR3 is 15 amino acids long.

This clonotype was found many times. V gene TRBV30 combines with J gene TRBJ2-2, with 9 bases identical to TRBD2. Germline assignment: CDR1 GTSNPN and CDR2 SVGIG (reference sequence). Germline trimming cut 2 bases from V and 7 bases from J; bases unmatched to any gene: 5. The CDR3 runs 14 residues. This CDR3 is CAWSRGLAGGELFF. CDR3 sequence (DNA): TGTGCCTGGAGTAGGGGACTAGCCGGCGGGGAGCTGTTTTTT.

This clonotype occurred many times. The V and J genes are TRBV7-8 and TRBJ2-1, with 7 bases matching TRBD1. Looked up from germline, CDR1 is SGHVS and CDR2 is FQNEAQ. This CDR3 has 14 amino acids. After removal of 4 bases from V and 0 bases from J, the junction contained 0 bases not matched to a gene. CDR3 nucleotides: TGTGCCAGCAGCTGGGACAGCTCCTACAATGAGCAGTTCTTC. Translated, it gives CASSWDSSYNEQFF.

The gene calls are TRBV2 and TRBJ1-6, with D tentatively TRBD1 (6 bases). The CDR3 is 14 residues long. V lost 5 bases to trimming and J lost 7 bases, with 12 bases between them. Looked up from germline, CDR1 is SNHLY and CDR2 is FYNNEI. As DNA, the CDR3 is TGTGCCAGCAGTAGGAACAGGGTGAATTCACCCCTCCACTTT. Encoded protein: CASSRNRVNSPLHF.

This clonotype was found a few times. CDR3 sequence (DNA): TGTGCCAGCAGACGGGGTGGAGGTGTCACTGAAGCTTTCTTT. Its protein is CASRRGGGVTEAFF. The J gene is TRBJ1-1, the V gene TRBV25-1; D not certain. The CDR3 spans 14 residues. Germline CDR1 is MGHDK and CDR2 is SYGVNS. Deletions cut 6 bases from V and 4 bases from J, with 15 bases between.

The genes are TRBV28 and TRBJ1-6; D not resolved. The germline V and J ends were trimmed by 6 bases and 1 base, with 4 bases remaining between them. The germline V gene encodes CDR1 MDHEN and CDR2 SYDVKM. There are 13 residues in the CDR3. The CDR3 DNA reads TGTGCCAGCAGGGTTTCCTATAATTCACCCCTCCACTTT. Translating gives CASRVSYNSPLHF.

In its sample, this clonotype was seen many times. CDR3 loop: CASRSRLAQEVPYNEQFF. CDR3 sequence (DNA): TGTGCCAGCAGGTCCCGACTAGCTCAGGAGGTCCCCTACAATGAGCAGTTCTTC. The rearrangement joins TRBV7-2 to TRBJ2-1; 7 nucleotides align to TRBD2. CDR1 SGHTA and CDR2 FQGNSA come from the germline V gene. This CDR3 contains 18 residues. Trimming removed 6 bases from V and 2 bases from J; junction bases left unmatched: 16.

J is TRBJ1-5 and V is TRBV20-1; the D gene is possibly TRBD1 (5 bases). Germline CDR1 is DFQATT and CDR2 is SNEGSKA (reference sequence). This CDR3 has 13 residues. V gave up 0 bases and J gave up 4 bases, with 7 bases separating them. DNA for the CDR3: TGCAGTGCTAGAGAGGCAGGGAATCAGCCCCAGCATTTT. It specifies CSAREAGNQPQHF.

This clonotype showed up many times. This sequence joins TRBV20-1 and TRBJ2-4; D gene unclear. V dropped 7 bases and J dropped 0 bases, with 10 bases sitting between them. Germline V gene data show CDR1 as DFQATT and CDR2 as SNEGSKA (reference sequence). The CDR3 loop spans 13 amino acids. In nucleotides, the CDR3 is TGCAGTGGAGACGAAATAGCCAAAAACATTCAGTACTTC. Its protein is CSGDEIAKNIQYF.

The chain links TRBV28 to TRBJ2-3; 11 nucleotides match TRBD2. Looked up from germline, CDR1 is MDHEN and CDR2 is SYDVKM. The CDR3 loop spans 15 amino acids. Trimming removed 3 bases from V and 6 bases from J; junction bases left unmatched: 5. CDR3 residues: CASSFLAGGSDTQYF. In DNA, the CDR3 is TGTGCCAGCAGTTTCCTAGCGGGAGGATCTGATACGCAGTATTTT.

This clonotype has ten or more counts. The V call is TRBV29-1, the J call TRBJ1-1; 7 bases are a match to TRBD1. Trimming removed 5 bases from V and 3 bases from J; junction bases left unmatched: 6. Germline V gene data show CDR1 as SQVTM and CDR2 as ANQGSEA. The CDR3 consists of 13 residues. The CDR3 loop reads CSVIPGGDTEAFF. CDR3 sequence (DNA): TGCAGCGTTATCCCAGGGGGGGACACTGAAGCTTTCTTT.

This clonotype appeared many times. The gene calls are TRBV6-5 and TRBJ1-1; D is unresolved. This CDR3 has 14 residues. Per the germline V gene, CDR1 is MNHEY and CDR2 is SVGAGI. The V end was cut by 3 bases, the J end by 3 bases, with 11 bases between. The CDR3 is CASSYTQGYTEAFF. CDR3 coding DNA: TGTGCCAGCAGTTATACCCAAGGGTACACTGAAGCTTTCTTT.

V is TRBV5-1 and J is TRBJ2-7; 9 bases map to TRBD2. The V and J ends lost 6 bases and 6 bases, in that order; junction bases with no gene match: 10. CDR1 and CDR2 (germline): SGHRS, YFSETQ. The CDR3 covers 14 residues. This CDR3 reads CASNLAGSKGEQYF. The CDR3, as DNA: TGCGCCAGCAATCTAGCGGGATCCAAGGGCGAGCAGTACTTC.

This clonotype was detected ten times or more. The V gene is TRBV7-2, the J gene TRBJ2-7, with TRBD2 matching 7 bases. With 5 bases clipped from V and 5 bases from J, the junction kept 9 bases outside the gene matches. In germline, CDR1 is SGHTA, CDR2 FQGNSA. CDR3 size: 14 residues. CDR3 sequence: CASSRGSGNHEQYF. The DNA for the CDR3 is TGTGCCAGCAGCCGAGGAAGCGGGAACCACGAGCAGTACTTC. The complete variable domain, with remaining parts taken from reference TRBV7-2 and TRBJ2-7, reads GAGVSQSPSNKVTEKGKDVELRCDPISGHTALYWYRQSLGQGLEFLIYFQGNSAPDKSGLPSDRFSAERTGGSVSTLTIQRTQQEDSAVYLCASSRGSGNHEQYFGPGTRLTVT.